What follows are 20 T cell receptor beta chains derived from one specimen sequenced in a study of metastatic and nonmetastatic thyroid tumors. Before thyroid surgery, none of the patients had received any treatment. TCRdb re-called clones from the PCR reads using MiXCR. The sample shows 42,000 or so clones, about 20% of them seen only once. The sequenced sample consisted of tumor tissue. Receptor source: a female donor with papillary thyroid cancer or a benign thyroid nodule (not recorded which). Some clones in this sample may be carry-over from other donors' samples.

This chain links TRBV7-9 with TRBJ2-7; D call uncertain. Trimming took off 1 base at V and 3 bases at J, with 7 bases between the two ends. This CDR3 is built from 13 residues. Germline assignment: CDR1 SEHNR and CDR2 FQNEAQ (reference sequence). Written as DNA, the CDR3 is TGTGCCAGCAGCTTAGGAGGCTTCTACGAGCAGTACTTC. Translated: CASSLGGFYEQYF.

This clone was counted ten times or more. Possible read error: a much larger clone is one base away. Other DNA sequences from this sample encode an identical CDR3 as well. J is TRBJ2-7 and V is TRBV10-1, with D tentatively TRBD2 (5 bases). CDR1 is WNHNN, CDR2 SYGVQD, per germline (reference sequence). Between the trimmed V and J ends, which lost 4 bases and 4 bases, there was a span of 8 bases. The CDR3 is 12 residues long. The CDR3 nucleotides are TGCGCCAGCAGTGGGCCGGGGTACGAGCAGTACTTC. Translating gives CASSGPGYEQYF.

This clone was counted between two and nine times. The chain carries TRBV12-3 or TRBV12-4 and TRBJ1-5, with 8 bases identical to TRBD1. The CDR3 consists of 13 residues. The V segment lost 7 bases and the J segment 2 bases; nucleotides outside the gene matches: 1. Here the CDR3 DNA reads TGTGCCAGCAAACAGGGGGGCAATCAGCCCCAGCATTTT. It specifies CASKQGGNQPQHF.

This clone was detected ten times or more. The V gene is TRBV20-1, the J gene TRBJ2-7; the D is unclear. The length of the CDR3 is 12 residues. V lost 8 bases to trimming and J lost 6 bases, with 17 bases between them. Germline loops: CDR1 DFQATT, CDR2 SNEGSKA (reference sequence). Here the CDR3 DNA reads TGCAGTACTCGTAGACCGGGTGGCGAGCAGTACTTC. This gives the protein CSTRRPGGEQYF.

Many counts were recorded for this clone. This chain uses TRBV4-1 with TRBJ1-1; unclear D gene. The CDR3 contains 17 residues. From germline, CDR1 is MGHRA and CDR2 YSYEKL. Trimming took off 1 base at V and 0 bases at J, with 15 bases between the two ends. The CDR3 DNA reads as TGCGCCAGCAGCCAAGGGCCAGCAAACTTAGTGAACACTGAAGCTTTCTTT. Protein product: CASSQGPANLVNTEAFF.

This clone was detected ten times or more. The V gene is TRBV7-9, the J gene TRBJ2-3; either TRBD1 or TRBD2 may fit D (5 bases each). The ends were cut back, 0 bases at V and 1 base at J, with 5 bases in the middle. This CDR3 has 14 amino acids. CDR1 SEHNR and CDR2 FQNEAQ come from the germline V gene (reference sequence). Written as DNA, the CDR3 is TGTGCCAGCAGCTTAGCGGGGGGCACAGATACGCAGTATTTT. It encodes CASSLAGGTDTQYF.

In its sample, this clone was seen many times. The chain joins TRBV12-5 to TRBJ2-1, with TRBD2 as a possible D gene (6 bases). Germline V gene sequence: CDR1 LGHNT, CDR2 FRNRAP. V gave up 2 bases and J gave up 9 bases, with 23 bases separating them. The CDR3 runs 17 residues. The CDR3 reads CASGLLLGGRSKIEQFF. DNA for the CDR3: TGTGCTAGTGGTTTGCTGCTCGGAGGGAGGAGTAAAATTGAGCAGTTCTTC.

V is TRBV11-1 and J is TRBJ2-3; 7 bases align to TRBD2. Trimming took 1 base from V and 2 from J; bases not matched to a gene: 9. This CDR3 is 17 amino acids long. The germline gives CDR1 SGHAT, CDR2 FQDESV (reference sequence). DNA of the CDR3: TGTGCCAGCAGCTTAGGTGCTAGCGGCAGTCTCACAGATACGCAGTATTTT. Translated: CASSLGASGSLTDTQYF.

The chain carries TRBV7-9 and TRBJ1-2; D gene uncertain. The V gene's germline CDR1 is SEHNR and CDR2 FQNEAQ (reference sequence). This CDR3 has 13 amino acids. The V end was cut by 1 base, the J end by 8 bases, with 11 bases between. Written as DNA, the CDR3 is TGTGCCAGCAGCTTAGGGCTGGGGAGCGGCTACACCTTC. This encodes CASSLGLGSGYTF.

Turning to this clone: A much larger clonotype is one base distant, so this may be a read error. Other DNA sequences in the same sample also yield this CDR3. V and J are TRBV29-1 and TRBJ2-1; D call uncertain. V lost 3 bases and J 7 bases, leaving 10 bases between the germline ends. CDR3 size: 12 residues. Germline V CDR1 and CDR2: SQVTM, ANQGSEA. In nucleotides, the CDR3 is TGCAGCGTTGACAGGTTTGAGAATGAGCAGTTCTTC. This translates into CSVDRFENEQFF.

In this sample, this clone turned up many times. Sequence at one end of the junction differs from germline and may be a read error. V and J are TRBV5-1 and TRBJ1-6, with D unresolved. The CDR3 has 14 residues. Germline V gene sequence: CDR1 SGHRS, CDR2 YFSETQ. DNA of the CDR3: TGCGCCAGCAGGGAGAGGTATGCTGATTCATCCCTCCACTTT. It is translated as CASRERYADSSLHF.

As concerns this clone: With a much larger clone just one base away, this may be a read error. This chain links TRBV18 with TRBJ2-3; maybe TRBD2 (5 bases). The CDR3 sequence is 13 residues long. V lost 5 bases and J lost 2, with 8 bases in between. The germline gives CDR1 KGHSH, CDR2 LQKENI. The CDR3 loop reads CASSFGDTDTQYF. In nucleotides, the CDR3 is TGTGCCAGCTCATTCGGGGACACAGATACGCAGTATTTT.

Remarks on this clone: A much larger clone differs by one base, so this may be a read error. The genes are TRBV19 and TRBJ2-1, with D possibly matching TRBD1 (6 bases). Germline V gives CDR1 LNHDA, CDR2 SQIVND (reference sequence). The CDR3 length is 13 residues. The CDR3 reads CAGSSPSGVEQFF. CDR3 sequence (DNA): TGTGCCGGTAGTTCCCCGTCAGGGGTTGAGCAGTTCTTC.

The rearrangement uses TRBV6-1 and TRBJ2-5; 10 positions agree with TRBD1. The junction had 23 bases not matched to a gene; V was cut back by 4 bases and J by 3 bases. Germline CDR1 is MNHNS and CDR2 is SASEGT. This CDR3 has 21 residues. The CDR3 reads CASSVYYTGQGFFPRKETQYF. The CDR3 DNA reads TGTGCCAGCAGTGTATATTATACGGGACAGGGGTTTTTTCCTAGAAAAGAGACCCAGTACTTC.

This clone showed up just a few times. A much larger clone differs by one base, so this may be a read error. DNA for the CDR3: TGTGCCAGCAGTTATCCCCCTACTAGCGGGGTTTACAATGAGCAGTTCTTC. Protein sequence: CASSYPPTSGVYNEQFF. The chain combines TRBV6-6 with TRBJ2-1; 10 bases are shared with TRBD2. The CDR3 covers 17 residues. CDR1 MNHNY and CDR2 SVGAGI come from the germline V gene (reference sequence). With V trimmed by 3 bases and J by 4 bases, 9 bases remained unmatched.

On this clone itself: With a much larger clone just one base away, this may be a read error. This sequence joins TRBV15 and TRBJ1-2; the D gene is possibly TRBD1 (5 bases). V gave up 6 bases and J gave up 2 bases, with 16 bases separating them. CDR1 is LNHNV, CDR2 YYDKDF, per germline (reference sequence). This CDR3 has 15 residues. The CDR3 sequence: CATRRVGGMNYGYTF. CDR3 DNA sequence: TGTGCCACCAGACGGGTGGGGGGGATGAACTATGGCTACACCTTC. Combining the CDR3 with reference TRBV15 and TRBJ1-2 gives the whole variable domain DAMVIQNPRYQVTQFGKPVTLSCSQTLNHNVMYWYQQKSSQAPKLLFHYYDKDFNNEADTPDNFQSRRPNTSFCFLDIRSPGLGDTAMYLCATRRVGGMNYGYTFGSGTRLTVV.

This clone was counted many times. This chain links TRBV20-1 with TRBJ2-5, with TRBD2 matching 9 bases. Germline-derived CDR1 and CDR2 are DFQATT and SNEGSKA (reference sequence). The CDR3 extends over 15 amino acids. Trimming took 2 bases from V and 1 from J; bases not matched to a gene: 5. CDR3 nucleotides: TGCAGTGCTAGACAGCGGGGGGTTCCCCAAGAGACCCAGTACTTC. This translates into CSARQRGVPQETQYF.

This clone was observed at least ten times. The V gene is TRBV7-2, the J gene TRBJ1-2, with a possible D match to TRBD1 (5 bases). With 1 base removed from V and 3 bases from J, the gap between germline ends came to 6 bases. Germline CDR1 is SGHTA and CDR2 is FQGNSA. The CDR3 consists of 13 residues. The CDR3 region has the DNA TGTGCCAGCAGCTTAGGCAGGGACTATGGCTACACCTTC. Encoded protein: CASSLGRDYGYTF.

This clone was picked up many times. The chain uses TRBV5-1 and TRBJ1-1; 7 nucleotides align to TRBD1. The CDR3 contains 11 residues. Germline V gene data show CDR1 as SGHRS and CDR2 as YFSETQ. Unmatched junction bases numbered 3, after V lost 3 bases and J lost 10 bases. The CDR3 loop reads CASSSGQVAFF. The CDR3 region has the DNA TGCGCCAGCAGCTCAGGACAGGTAGCTTTCTTT.

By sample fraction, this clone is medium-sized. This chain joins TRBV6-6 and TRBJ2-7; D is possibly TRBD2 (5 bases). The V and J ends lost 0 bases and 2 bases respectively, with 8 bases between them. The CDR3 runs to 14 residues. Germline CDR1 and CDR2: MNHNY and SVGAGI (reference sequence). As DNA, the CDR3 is TGTGCCAGCAGTTACTCGGACGGGGCCTACGAGCAGTACTTC. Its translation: CASSYSDGAYEQYF.